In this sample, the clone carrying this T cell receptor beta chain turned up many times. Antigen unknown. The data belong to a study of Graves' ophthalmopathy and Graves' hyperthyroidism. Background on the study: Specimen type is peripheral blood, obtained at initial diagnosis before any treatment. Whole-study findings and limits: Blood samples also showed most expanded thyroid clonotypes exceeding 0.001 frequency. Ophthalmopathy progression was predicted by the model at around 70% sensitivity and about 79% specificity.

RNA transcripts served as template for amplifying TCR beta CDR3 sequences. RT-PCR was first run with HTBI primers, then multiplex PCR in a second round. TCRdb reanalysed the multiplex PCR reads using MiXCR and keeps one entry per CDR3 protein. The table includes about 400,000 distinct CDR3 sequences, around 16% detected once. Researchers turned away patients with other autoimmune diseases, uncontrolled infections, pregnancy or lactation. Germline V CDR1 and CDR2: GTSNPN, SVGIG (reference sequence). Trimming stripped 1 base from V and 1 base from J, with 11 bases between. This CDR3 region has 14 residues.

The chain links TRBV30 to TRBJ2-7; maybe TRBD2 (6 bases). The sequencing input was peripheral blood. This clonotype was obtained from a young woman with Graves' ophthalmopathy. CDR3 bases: TGTGCCTGGAGTGGGCTAGCGAGTTCCTACGAGCAGTACTTC. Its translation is CAWSGLASSYEQYF. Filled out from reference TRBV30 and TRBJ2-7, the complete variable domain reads SQTIHQWPATLVQPVGSPLSLECTVEGTSNPNLYWYRQAAGRGLQLLFYSVGIGQISSEVPQNLSASRPQDRQFILSSKKLLLSDSGFYLCAWSGLASSYEQYFGPGTRLTVT.